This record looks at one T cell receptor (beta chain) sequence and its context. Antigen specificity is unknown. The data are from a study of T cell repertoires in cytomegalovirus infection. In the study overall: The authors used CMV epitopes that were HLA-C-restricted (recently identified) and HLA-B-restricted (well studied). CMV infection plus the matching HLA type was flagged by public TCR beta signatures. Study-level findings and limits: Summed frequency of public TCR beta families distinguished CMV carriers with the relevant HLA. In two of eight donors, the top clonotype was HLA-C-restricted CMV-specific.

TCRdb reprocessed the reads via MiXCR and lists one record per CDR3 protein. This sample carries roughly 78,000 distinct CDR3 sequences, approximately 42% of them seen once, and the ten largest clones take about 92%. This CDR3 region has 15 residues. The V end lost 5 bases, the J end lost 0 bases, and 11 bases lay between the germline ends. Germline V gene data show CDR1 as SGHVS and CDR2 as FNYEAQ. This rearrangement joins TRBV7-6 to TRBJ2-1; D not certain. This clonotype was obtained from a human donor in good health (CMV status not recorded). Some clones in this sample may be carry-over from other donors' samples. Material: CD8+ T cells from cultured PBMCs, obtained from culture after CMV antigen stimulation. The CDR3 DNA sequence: TGTGCCAGCAGCACTATCAAGAACTCCTACAATGAGCAGTTCTTC. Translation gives CASSTIKNSYNEQFF.